This passage covers 21 T cell receptor beta chains from one sample sequenced in a study of shared clonotypes between healthy human individuals. Some clones are missing from TCRdb's copy, which holds only in-frame ones; the method was immunoSEQ multiplex PCR. The data show about 2 million clones, roughly 95% seen once. Sequencing was performed on naive CD4+ T cells sorted from blood. Subset indicated: CD45RA+ positively selected. The source is a man between 18 and 29 years old in good health.

The chain joins TRBV30 to TRBJ1-2, with 8 bases that match TRBD1. The germline gives CDR1 GTSNPN, CDR2 SVGIG (reference sequence). The J segment lost 4 bases and the V segment lost 5 bases, leaving 6 bases of the junction unmatched. This CDR3 spans 13 amino acids. CDR3 residues: CAWEETGGYGYTF. The CDR3 nucleotides are TGTGCCTGGGAGGAAACAGGGGGCTATGGCTACACCTTC.

This clone appeared once. The chain has TRBV10-3 and TRBJ1-2; no clear D. The CDR3 length is 13 residues. The V gene lost 5 bases and the J gene lost 2 bases, with 9 bases spanning the gap. Per germline, CDR1 ENHRY and CDR2 SYGVKD. DNA for the CDR3: TGTGCCATCAGTAGAGACAAAAACTATGGCTACACCTTC. This sequence encodes CAISRDKNYGYTF.

The chain carries TRBV7-9 and TRBJ2-3; 7 nucleotides agree with TRBD2. Germline CDR1 SEHNR, CDR2 FQNEAQ (reference sequence). The junction had 6 bases not matched to a gene; V was cut back by 5 bases and J by 1 base. The CDR3 contains 15 residues. DNA for the CDR3: TGTGCCAGCAGCCGAGGTGCGGGGGGCACAGATACGCAGTATTTT. Encoded protein: CASSRGAGGTDTQYF.

Comment on this clone: In the same sample, other DNA sequences code for this CDR3. The gene calls are TRBV7-6 and TRBJ2-7, with TRBD1 matching 9 bases. Per the germline V gene, CDR1 is SGHVS and CDR2 is FNYEAQ. V shed 1 base, J shed 3 bases, and the junction held 4 bases outside the gene matches. The CDR3 has 15 amino acids. The CDR3 is CASSLGGTGIYEQYF. CDR3 nucleotides: TGTGCCAGCAGCTTAGGCGGGACAGGGATCTACGAGCAGTACTTC. The whole variable domain, filled in from reference TRBV7-6 and TRBJ2-7, reads GAGVSQSPRYKVTKRGQDVALRCDPISGHVSLYWYRQALGQGPEFLTYFNYEAQQDKSGLPNDRFSAERPEGSISTLTIQRTEQRDSAMYRCASSLGGTGIYEQYFGPGTRLTVT.

The chain couples TRBV6-5 to TRBJ2-3; TRBD2 matches at 9 bases. The CDR3 has 16 residues. CDR1 is MNHEY and CDR2 is SVGAGI in the germline V gene. The J segment lost 4 bases and the V segment lost 4 bases, leaving 9 bases of the junction unmatched. The CDR3 is CASSWDSGSGADTQYF. The CDR3 DNA reads TGTGCCAGCAGTTGGGATAGCGGGAGTGGGGCAGATACGCAGTATTTT.

This chain uses TRBV10-3 with TRBJ2-7; TRBD1 agrees at 9 bases. CDR3 length: 16 amino acids. Looked up from germline, CDR1 is ENHRY and CDR2 is SYGVKD. Trimming cost V 0 bases and J 2 bases; bases outside gene matches: 5. CDR3 DNA sequence: TGTGCCATCAGTGAGTCATGGACAGGGGTGGCCTACGAGCAGTACTTC. It specifies CAISESWTGVAYEQYF.

As for this clone: Distinct nucleotide sequences in the sample also encode this CDR3. The V gene is TRBV18, the J gene TRBJ2-3; D is unclear. CDR1 is KGHSH, CDR2 LQKENI, per germline. V lost 0 bases and J 3 bases, leaving 7 bases between the germline ends. This CDR3 region has 14 residues. CDR3 coding DNA: TGTGCCAGCTCACCACCCCAAGGAACAGATACGCAGTATTTT. Translating gives CASSPPQGTDTQYF.

The chain carries TRBV7-3 and TRBJ2-3; the match to TRBD2 covers 7 bases. The trim removed 5 bases at V and 4 bases at J, leaving 3 bases unmatched. The CDR3 is 13 residues long. The germline V gene encodes CDR1 SGHTA and CDR2 FQGTGA. The CDR3 is CASSIGLADTQYF. DNA of the CDR3: TGTGCCAGCAGCATCGGACTAGCAGATACGCAGTATTTT.

Of note for this clone: Within the sample, other DNA sequences also encode this same CDR3. V is TRBV30 and J is TRBJ2-3; D is ambiguous. CDR1 GTSNPN and CDR2 SVGIG come from the germline V gene (reference sequence). V lost 0 bases, J lost 4 bases, and 5 bases lay in between. The CDR3 consists of 12 residues. The chain's CDR3 is CAWSVNADTQYF. The CDR3 coding sequence is TGTGCCTGGAGTGTAAACGCAGATACGCAGTATTTT.

V usage is TRBV10-1 and J usage is TRBJ2-2; the D gene is possibly TRBD2 (5 bases). The germline gives CDR1 WNHNN, CDR2 SYGVQD (reference sequence). The CDR3 totals 14 residues. V gave up 10 bases and J gave up 5 bases, with 17 bases separating them. CDR3: CATSSQTSTGELFF. DNA for the CDR3: TGCGCCACATCTTCCCAAACTAGTACCGGGGAGCTGTTTTTT.

This chain connects TRBV13 to TRBJ1-3; the match to TRBD1 covers 8 bases. CDR3 length equals 15 residues. Per germline, CDR1 PRHDT and CDR2 FYEKMQ (reference sequence). With 4 bases clipped from V and 2 bases from J, the junction kept 4 bases outside the gene matches. The CDR3: CASSSQDRAGNTIYF. CDR3 DNA: TGTGCCAGCAGCTCGCAGGACAGGGCTGGAAACACCATATATTTT. Using reference TRBV13 and TRBJ1-3 for the parts outside the CDR3, the full variable domain is AAGVIQSPRHLIKEKRETATLKCYPIPRHDTVYWYQQGPGQDPQFLISFYEKMQSDKGSIPDRFSAQQFSDYHSELNMSSLELGDSALYFCASSSQDRAGNTIYFGEGSWLTVV.

This chain uses TRBV19 with TRBJ1-2; D gene ambiguous. The CDR3 is made up of 15 amino acids. V was cut by 1 base and J by 6 bases, with 15 bases left in between. Germline CDR1 LNHDA, CDR2 SQIVND (reference sequence). CDR3 nucleotide sequence: TGTGCCAGTAGTATAGGCATCCCGGGGTACCATGGCTACACCTTC. Translated, it gives CASSIGIPGYHGYTF.

The chain is built from TRBV6-6 and TRBJ1-3; D not resolved. Germline CDR1 reads MNHNY; CDR2 reads SVGAGI (reference sequence). Trimming left V 5 bases short and J 1 base short, with 6 bases between. The CDR3 consists of 13 residues. CDR3 DNA: TGTGCCAGCAGTCTTACATCTGGAAACACCATATATTTT. Translation gives CASSLTSGNTIYF.

The V and J genes are TRBV19 and TRBJ1-5; perhaps TRBD1 as D (5 bases). V lost 5 bases, J lost 8 bases, and 19 bases lay in between. Germline V gives CDR1 LNHDA, CDR2 SQIVND (reference sequence). The CDR3 length is 15 residues. This CDR3 is CASSPTGAKREPQHF. DNA for the CDR3: TGTGCCAGTAGTCCCACAGGAGCTAAAAGAGAGCCCCAGCATTTT. The whole variable domain, filled in from reference TRBV19 and TRBJ1-5, reads DGGITQSPKYLFRKEGQNVTLSCEQNLNHDAMYWYRQDPGQGLRLIYYSQIVNDFQKGDIAEGYSVSREKKESFPLTVTSAQKNPTAFYLCASSPTGAKREPQHFGDGTRLSIL.

The chain combines TRBV5-8 with TRBJ1-5; 7 bases agree with TRBD1. J lost 2 bases, V lost 4 bases, and 9 bases had no gene match. Germline lookup yields CDR1 SGHTS and CDR2 YDEGEE. The CDR3 is made up of 16 amino acids. Here the CDR3 DNA reads TGTGCCAGCAGCACTGGACAGGTCCGGGGCAATCAGCCCCAGCATTTT. It codes for CASSTGQVRGNQPQHF. The full variable domain, in which reference TRBV5-8 and TRBJ1-5 provide the parts outside the CDR3, is EAGVTQSPTHLIKTRGQQATLRCSPISGHTSVYWYQQALGLGLQFLLWYDEGEERNRGNFPPRFSGRQFPNYSSELNVNALELEDSALYLCASSTGQVRGNQPQHFGDGTRLSIL.

To note about this clone: The same CDR3 arises from other DNA sequences in this sample as well. This sequence joins TRBV6-5 and TRBJ2-2; D uncertain. The germline V gene encodes CDR1 MNHEY and CDR2 SVGAGI. CDR3 length: 13 residues. Trimming shortened V by 2 bases and J by 5 bases, and 6 bases separated the two germline ends. CDR3 region: CASSYGGTGELFF. CDR3 DNA sequence: TGTGCCAGCAGTTACGGCGGAACCGGGGAGCTGTTTTTT.

J is TRBJ1-6 and V is TRBV29-1; D may be TRBD1 (5 bases). Germline V gives CDR1 SQVTM, CDR2 ANQGSEA. V shed 3 bases and J shed 0 bases, with 9 bases lying between them. The CDR3 runs 15 residues. CDR3 residues: CSVDNRHSYNSPLHF. The DNA of the CDR3 is TGCAGCGTTGACAACAGGCACTCCTATAATTCACCCCTCCACTTT.

This sequence joins TRBV28 and TRBJ2-7; 9 nucleotides match TRBD1. The germline gives CDR1 MDHEN, CDR2 SYDVKM. The CDR3 extends over 16 amino acids. The V segment lost 5 bases and the J segment 1 base; nucleotides outside the gene matches: 9. CDR3 bases: TGTGCCAGCAGTAGAAATCCGGGACAGGGTTCCTACGAGCAGTACTTC. It encodes CASSRNPGQGSYEQYF.

The sample holds one count of this clone. This chain links TRBV29-1 with TRBJ1-5; D is perhaps TRBD1 (5 bases). CDR1 is SQVTM and CDR2 is ANQGSEA in the germline V gene. Trimming removed 4 bases from V and 2 bases from J, with 9 bases in between. This CDR3 comprises 13 residues. The CDR3 is CSVGGTRNQPQHF. The CDR3 region has the DNA TGCAGCGTTGGCGGGACCCGCAATCAGCCCCAGCATTTT.

This clone was observed a handful of times. The J gene is TRBJ2-7, the V gene TRBV27; tentatively, D is TRBD2 (7 bases). Germline V gene sequence: CDR1 MNHEY, CDR2 SMNVEV (reference sequence). CDR3 length: 14 amino acids. V lost 2 bases and J lost 4, with 12 bases in between. CDR3 protein: CASSLRGAAYEQYF. CDR3 DNA sequence: TGTGCCAGCAGTTTACGGGGGGCGGCATACGAGCAGTACTTC.

On this clone itself: Other DNA sequences of this sample code for an identical CDR3. The chain has TRBV6-1 and TRBJ1-5; D gene ambiguous. Deletions cut 5 bases from V and 4 bases from J, with 3 bases between. Germline-derived CDR1 and CDR2 are MNHNS and SASEGT. This CDR3 is 11 amino acids long. The CDR3, as DNA: TGTGCCAGCAGTCGAAATCAGCCCCAGCATTTT. Translated, it gives CASSRNQPQHF.